This TCR beta chain was sequenced for a study of Ad26.COV2.S vaccination and SARS-CoV-2 variants. The overall study: Recipients of Ad26.COV2.S got it intramuscularly, once or twice 56 days apart. The study's findings and limits: Estimates derived from TCR breadth and depth analyses may have underestimated total T cell responses.

The length of the CDR3 is 20 residues. Between the trimmed V and J ends, which lost 4 bases and 0 bases, there was a span of 23 bases. From germline, CDR1 is SGHRS and CDR2 YFSETQ. Data came from immunoSEQ multiplex PCR; TCRdb stores just in-frame clones and leaves some out. There are about 500,000 clones in the sample; 80% to 90% occur only once, and 1.5% to 2% lies in the top ten. This clone was seen just once. Its antigen is unidentified. Sample treatment: over 15 received Ad26.COV2.S at low or high dose, single or two shots; roughly 5 received placebo; per-sample allocation not given. On day 63 after the first injection, vaccine and placebo recipients gave samples.

The clonotype comes from a person aged 18 to 59 who received the Ad26.COV2.S COVID-19 vaccine or a placebo. Specimen: peripheral blood, collected in a trial of Ad26.COV2.S vaccine versus placebo. The chain carries TRBV5-1 and TRBJ2-6, with a possible D match to TRBD2 (6 bases). CDR3: CASSPLWLGGGSSGANVLTF. The CDR3 DNA reads TGCGCCAGCAGCCCTCTTTGGCTGGGAGGAGGATCCTCTGGGGCCAACGTCCTGACTTTC.